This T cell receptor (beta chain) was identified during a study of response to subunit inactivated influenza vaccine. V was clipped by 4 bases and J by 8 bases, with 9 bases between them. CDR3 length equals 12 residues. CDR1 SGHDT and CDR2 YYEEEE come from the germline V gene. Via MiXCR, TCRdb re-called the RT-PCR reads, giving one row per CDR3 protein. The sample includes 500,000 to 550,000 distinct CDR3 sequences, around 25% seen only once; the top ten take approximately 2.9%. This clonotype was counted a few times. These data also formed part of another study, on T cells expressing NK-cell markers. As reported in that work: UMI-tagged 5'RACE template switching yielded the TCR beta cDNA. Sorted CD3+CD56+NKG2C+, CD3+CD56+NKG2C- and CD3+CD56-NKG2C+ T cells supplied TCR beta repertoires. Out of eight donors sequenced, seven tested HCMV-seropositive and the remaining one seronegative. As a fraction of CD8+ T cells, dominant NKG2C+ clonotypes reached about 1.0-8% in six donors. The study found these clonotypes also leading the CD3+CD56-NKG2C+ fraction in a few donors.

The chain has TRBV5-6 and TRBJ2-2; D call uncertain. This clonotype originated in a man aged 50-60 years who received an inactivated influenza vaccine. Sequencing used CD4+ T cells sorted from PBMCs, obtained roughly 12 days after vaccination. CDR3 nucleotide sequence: TGTGCCAGCAGCAAGGACGTAGGGGAGCTGTTTTTT. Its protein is CASSKDVGELFF.